Below are 23 T cell receptor beta chains sequenced from a single sample in a study of cytomegalovirus exposure and HLA in healthy donors. Primers for the PCR totalled 60 Vbeta and 13 Jbeta. Libraries were prepared by immunoSEQ multiplex PCR; TCRdb keeps only in-frame clonotypes and omits some of them. The data contain approximately 140,000 clones, about three quarters of them singletons. Sequenced: PBMCs. These receptors all come from a male donor in good health and CMV-seropositive.

The V and J genes are TRBV5-5 and TRBJ1-3, with 7 bases fitting TRBD1. CDR1 and CDR2 from the germline V gene are SGHKS and YYEKEE (reference sequence). V was pared by 0 bases and J by 3 bases, with 9 bases of the junction left unmatched. The CDR3 sequence is 17 residues long. This CDR3 reads CASSLGTGTAVGNTIYF. The CDR3 bases are TGTGCCAGCAGCTTGGGGACAGGCACCGCCGTTGGAAACACCATATATTTT.

The genes are TRBV5-1 and TRBJ1-2; TRBD1 might be the D (5 bases). CDR1 is SGHRS, CDR2 YFSETQ, per germline. This CDR3 has 15 amino acids. V shed 2 bases and J shed 3 bases, with 14 bases lying between them. CDR3 bases: TGCGCCAGCAGCTTTACCTGGACACTTCACTATGGCTACACCTTC. This sequence encodes CASSFTWTLHYGYTF.

The chain links TRBV5-1 to TRBJ1-2; D gene unclear. The CDR3 has 13 amino acids. Germline values: CDR1 SGHRS, CDR2 YFSETQ. The V gene lost 4 bases and the J gene lost 8 bases, with 15 bases spanning the gap. The CDR3 is CASSPAWEEGYTF. Here the CDR3 DNA reads TGCGCCAGCAGCCCAGCTTGGGAGGAAGGCTACACCTTC.

The chain combines TRBV7-9 with TRBJ1-1; 11 bases agree with TRBD1. There are 14 residues in the CDR3. Unmatched junction bases numbered 8, after V lost 4 bases and J lost 10 bases. Germline-derived CDR1 and CDR2 are SEHNR and FQNEAQ (reference sequence). In nucleotides, the CDR3 is TGTGCCAGCAGCTGGGACAGGGGGGGAATAGGAGCTTTCTTT. Its translation is CASSWDRGGIGAFF.

The genes are TRBV9 and TRBJ1-2; the D gene is possibly TRBD1 (5 bases). V was pared by 1 base and J by 5 bases, with 18 bases between. CDR3 length equals 16 residues. CDR1 is SGDLS and CDR2 is YYNGEE in the germline V gene. The CDR3 sequence is CASSVRDSSSGYGYTF. The CDR3 coding sequence is TGTGCCAGCAGCGTAAGGGACTCCTCGTCTGGGTATGGCTACACCTTC.

The CDR3 protein is CASSSVLGRGTEAFF. The CDR3 nucleotides read TGTGCCAGCTCATCCGTCCTCGGGAGGGGCACTGAAGCTTTCTTT. The chain is built from TRBV18 and TRBJ1-1, with TRBD1 as a possible D gene (5 bases). Trimming shortened V by 5 bases and J by 4 bases, and 17 bases separated the two germline ends. Per germline, CDR1 KGHSH and CDR2 LQKENI. This CDR3 region has 15 residues.

This sequence joins TRBV4-2 and TRBJ2-5, with D maybe TRBD2 (5 bases). The J call is uncertain, as TRBJ2-7 better fits the DNA end. In germline, CDR1 is LGHNA, CDR2 YNFKEQ. This CDR3 is built from 13 residues. Here the CDR3 reads CASSQGPEVEQYF. The CDR3 coding sequence is TGTGCCAGCAGCCAAGGGCCGGAGGTCGAGCAGTACTTC.

The chain's CDR3 is CASTTTTGTGLAFF. In nucleotides, the CDR3 is TGTGCCAGCACTACCACGACCGGGACAGGGTTAGCTTTCTTT. The chain couples TRBV6-1 to TRBJ1-1; the match to TRBD1 covers 9 bases. The germline V gene has CDR1 MNHNS and CDR2 SASEGT. This CDR3 has 14 residues. V was clipped by 7 bases and J by 10 bases; unmatched bases: 13.

The chain couples TRBV2 to TRBJ1-4; the match to TRBD1 covers 9 bases. The length of the CDR3 is 16 residues. CDR1 SNHLY and CDR2 FYNNEI come from the germline V gene. The J segment lost 2 bases and the V segment lost 7 bases, leaving 8 bases of the junction unmatched. CDR3 loop: CASTTQGAGTNEKLFF. The CDR3 region has the DNA TGTGCCAGCACTACACAGGGGGCAGGGACTAATGAAAAACTGTTTTTT.

V and J are TRBV7-3 and TRBJ2-1, with 8 bases identical to TRBD1. Germline V gene lookup returns CDR1 SGHTA and CDR2 FQGTGA. CDR3 length: 16 amino acids. V gave up 4 bases and J gave up 1 base; unmatched junction bases: 6. DNA for the CDR3: TGTGCCAGCAGCTCCTGGGGACAGGTATCCTACAATGAGCAGTTCTTC. This codes for CASSSWGQVSYNEQFF.

The V call is TRBV9, the J call TRBJ2-1, with 8 bases matching TRBD2. The V segment lost 2 bases and the J segment 6 bases; nucleotides outside the gene matches: 4. Germline CDR1 and CDR2: SGDLS and YYNGEE. The CDR3 is 14 amino acids. CDR3 sequence (DNA): TGTGCCAGCAGCGTTAGCGGGGCCCCCAATGAGCAGTTCTTC. This codes for CASSVSGAPNEQFF. Supplemented by reference TRBV9 and TRBJ2-1, the full variable domain reads DSGVTQTPKHLITATGQRVTLRCSPRSGDLSVYWYQQSLDQGLQFLIQYYNGEERAKGNILERFSAQQFPDLHSELNLSSLELGDSALYFCASSVSGAPNEQFFGPGTRLTVL.

The chain recombines TRBV5-4 with TRBJ2-2; possibly TRBD2 for D (5 bases). Germline CDR1 is SGHNT and CDR2 is YYREEE (reference sequence). V dropped 1 base and J dropped 6 bases, with 13 bases sitting between them. This CDR3 comprises 15 residues. The CDR3 spells CASSLQVGVAGELFF. The CDR3 DNA follows: TGTGCCAGCAGCTTGCAGGTGGGAGTCGCCGGGGAGCTGTTTTTT. The variable domain in full, with the rest retrieved from reference TRBV5-4 and TRBJ2-2, is ETGVTQSPTHLIKTRGQQVTLRCSSQSGHNTVSWYQQALGQGPQFIFQYYREEENGRGNFPPRFSGLQFPNYSSELNVNALELDDSALYLCASSLQVGVAGELFFGEGSRLTVL.

The rearrangement uses TRBV19 and TRBJ2-1; D might be TRBD1 (6 bases). Trimming shortened V by 2 bases and J by 4 bases, and 12 bases separated the two germline ends. Looked up from germline, CDR1 is LNHDA and CDR2 is SQIVND (reference sequence). This CDR3 has 15 amino acids. The CDR3 region has the DNA TGTGCCAGTAGTATAACGGACAGCTCGTACAATGAGCAGTTCTTC. This codes for CASSITDSSYNEQFF.

The chain combines TRBV4-2 with TRBJ2-3; TRBD2 is a possible D gene (6 bases). This CDR3 comprises 13 residues. Germline V CDR1 and CDR2: LGHNA, YNFKEQ. The V gene lost 0 bases and the J gene lost 6 bases, with 7 bases spanning the gap. CDR3 in DNA: TGTGCCAGCAGCCAAGATCGGGGGGATACGCAGTATTTT. It specifies CASSQDRGDTQYF.

The chain is built from TRBV18 and TRBJ1-2, with a tentative D call TRBD1 (6 bases). The CDR3 sequence is 12 residues long. Germline assignment: CDR1 KGHSH and CDR2 LQKENI. V shed 4 bases and J shed 6 bases, with 9 bases lying between them. The CDR3 is CASSQNRDGYTF. The CDR3, as DNA: TGTGCCAGCTCACAAAACAGGGATGGCTACACCTTC.

This rearrangement joins TRBV9 to TRBJ2-7; 7 bases match TRBD1. With 9 bases clipped from V and 3 bases from J, the junction kept 12 bases outside the gene matches. This CDR3 region has 14 residues. Germline V gives CDR1 SGDLS, CDR2 YYNGEE. The CDR3 nucleotides read TGTGCCATCCCACCTGGGACAGACTTCTACGAGCAGTACTTC. It translates to CAIPPGTDFYEQYF.

The chain has TRBV7-2 and TRBJ2-7, with 11 positions matching TRBD2. This CDR3 has 15 amino acids. J gave up 2 bases and V 5 bases, and 5 bases lay outside the gene matches. Germline CDR1 is SGHTA and CDR2 is FQGNSA. CDR3 in amino acids: CASSTYSGRAYEQYF. The DNA for the CDR3 is TGTGCCAGCAGCACGTATAGCGGGAGGGCCTACGAGCAGTACTTC.

CDR3 nucleotide sequence: TGTGCCAGCAGCTTTGGGGGGTCATCCTACGAGCAGTACTTC. Translating it yields CASSFGGSSYEQYF. The gene calls are TRBV5-8 and TRBJ2-7, with D possibly TRBD2 on 6 matching bases. The germline V gene has CDR1 SGHTS and CDR2 YDEGEE. The CDR3 extends over 14 amino acids. V was pared by 2 bases and J by 1 base, with 10 bases between. Complete variable domain (other parts from reference TRBV5-8 and TRBJ2-7): EAGVTQSPTHLIKTRGQQATLRCSPISGHTSVYWYQQALGLGLQFLLWYDEGEERNRGNFPPRFSGRQFPNYSSELNVNALELEDSALYLCASSFGGSSYEQYFGPGTRLTVT.

The chain has TRBV27 and TRBJ2-7, with D possibly TRBD1 on 6 matching bases. V gave up 4 bases and J gave up 3 bases, with 10 bases separating them. The germline V gene encodes CDR1 MNHEY and CDR2 SMNVEV (reference sequence). The CDR3 loop spans 13 amino acids. In DNA, the CDR3 is TGTGCCAGCAGTTCGGGACAAGACTACGAGCAGTACTTC. Protein product: CASSSGQDYEQYF.

To note about this clone: Mismatch with germline at one junction end may stem from a read error. The rearrangement uses TRBV7-8 and TRBJ2-5; possibly TRBD2 for D (6 bases). CDR3 size: 14 residues. Germline CDR1 is SGHVS and CDR2 is FQNEAQ. Written as DNA, the CDR3 is TGTGTCAGCAGCTTACCCCTAGCGCAAGAGACCCAGTACTTC. Amino acids: CVSSLPLAQETQYF.

The chain recombines TRBV5-1 with TRBJ1-1, with no clear D. The CDR3 has 12 amino acids. Trimming cost V 0 bases and J 8 bases, with 8 bases left between them. Germline loops: CDR1 SGHRS, CDR2 YFSETQ. CDR3 nucleotides: TGCGCCAGCAGCTTGGGGCAGTCCGAAGCTTTCTTT. Protein sequence: CASSLGQSEAFF.

This clone was counted a few times. This chain connects TRBV29-1 to TRBJ2-7, with TRBD2 matching 9 bases. The junction had 10 bases not matched to a gene; V was cut back by 0 bases and J by 4 bases. CDR3 length equals 16 residues. Germline V gene lookup returns CDR1 SQVTM and CDR2 ANQGSEA. The CDR3 nucleotides read TGCAGCGTTGAAGATGTAGCGGGAGCGGGGGCTTACGAGCAGTACTTC. Its translation: CSVEDVAGAGAYEQYF.

The rearrangement joins TRBV7-3 to TRBJ1-4; a weak D match, TRBD1 (6 bases). Germline values: CDR1 SGHTA, CDR2 FQGTGA. CDR3 length: 17 residues. V dropped 1 base and J dropped 11 bases, with 23 bases sitting between them. The CDR3 loop is CASSLSGGAAEVRKLFF. In DNA, the CDR3 is TGTGCCAGCAGCTTAAGTGGGGGGGCGGCAGAAGTACGGAAACTGTTTTTT.